The entry below gives a single T cell receptor beta chain sequence along with its context. This clonotype has ten or more counts. Its binding antigen is unknown. No base quality information exists; no much larger clone differs at one position. The data are from a study of Graves' ophthalmopathy and Graves' hyperthyroidism (dated by TCRdb to 2016 to 2018). With regard to the full study: Peripheral blood was collected at initial diagnosis, prior to any treatment. The study used signatures of the TCR beta repertoire to tell Graves' ophthalmopathy apart from Graves' hyperthyroidism and to predict which patients would progress to ophthalmopathy. In total, under 150 blood samples were TCR-sequenced: fewer than 50 ophthalmopathy, some 80 hyperthyroidism and roughly 17 hyperthyroidism-to-ophthalmopathy patients. A discovery set of 95 to 100 patients (43 ophthalmopathy, about 58 stable hyperthyroidism) was enrolled to explore V-J signatures distinguishing ophthalmopathy from hyperthyroidism. An independent validation cohort comprised some 19 hyperthyroidism patients and 15 to 17 patients who later progressed from hyperthyroidism to ophthalmopathy. T-cell repertoires of thyroid tissue and blood were compared in 5 or 6 hyperthyroidism patients. Once sampling was done, hyperthyroidism patients were given methimazole at a starting dose of 30 mg daily, while ophthalmopathy patients were given high-dose intravenous methylprednisolone. General study outcomes and caveats: In validation, the model predicted ophthalmopathy progression with more than 70% sensitivity and 72% to 80% specificity; eleven to twelve predicted patients were CT-confirmed with GO in a median of around 6 months. No statistical method was used to predetermine the sample size, and group allocation was not hidden from the investigators. The 13-signature model separated ophthalmopathy from stable hyperthyroidism with 85% to 90% sensitivity and 81.08% specificity in cross-validation, and 80%/75% in the test set. Most expanded thyroid clonotypes with a frequency above 0.001 also appeared in blood, which suggests that blood repertoires may reflect the immune response in the thyroid.

For repertoire sequencing, TCR beta CDR3 regions were amplified from RNA transcripts. HTBI primers and the Qiagen OneStep RT-PCR kit were used in a first-round RT-PCR, which was followed by a second-round multiplex PCR, size selection and purification. The libraries underwent paired-end sequencing with 100 bp reads on an Illumina HiSeq2000. In the original analysis: SOAPnuke was used to process the reads, throwing out any read that had adapters, had uncalled bases, had a mean Phred below 15, or lacked an exact constant-primer or identifier match. COPE v1.2.5 was used to merge high-quality paired reads. Unique nucleotide sequences were defined as clonotypes and aligned to IMGT TRB V, D and J references using MiTCR v1.1. The analysis was limited to V-J combinations with a frequency above 0.0001, which together covered about 99% of repertoires. For each V-J combination, a TCR clonal expansion and chaos score was defined as the ratio of F50 clonal expansion to chaos observed in the TCRdist matrix. Welch's t-statistics and random forest were used to reduce features to some 13 V-J combinations, which were fed into a naive Bayes classifier. The Morisita-Horn index was used to measure how similar the thyroid and blood repertoires were. TCRdb ran its own pipeline on the public reads, namely fastp trimming at Q25 and MiXCR clone calling, and kept in-frame beta chains. Rows matching on CDR3 protein sequence are summarized as one entry with the most common DNA and genes. TCRdb, not the authors, supplied the V and J calls. This sample is represented by about 700,000 distinct CDR3 sequences; 40% of them were singletons. The ten largest account for approximately 43% of the sample.

For CDR1 and CDR2, the germline V gene lists SGHTA and FQGNSA. V sheds 7 bases and J sheds 0 bases, leaving 15 bases between their ends. CDR3 length: 15 amino acids, cysteine to phenylalanine. Of the read, only the CDR3 DNA is kept; its 45 bases are in frame from base 1. Ophthalmopathy patients were characterized by moderately to severely active disease, a Clinical Activity Score of at least 3, a NOSPECS grade of at least 4, and a disease duration under 3 months. Patients were excluded if they had other autoimmune diseases, uncontrolled infections, pregnancy or lactation. Clinical symptoms, serum thyroxine, TRAb, thyroid ultrasound and orbital computed tomography formed the basis of the diagnosis. PBMCs were isolated from 10 ml of fresh peripheral blood by Ficoll-Paque density gradient centrifugation. Total RNA was extracted with Trizol reagent and quality-checked on an Agilent 2100 Bioanalyzer.

Sequences were obtained from peripheral blood. The TCR sequence derives from an adult man with Graves' ophthalmopathy. The V and J segments used are TRBV7-2 and TRBJ1-1, and TRBD1 may be the D gene, going by 5 matching bases. The CDR3 reads as follows: CASTRGVQMNTEAFF. The sequenced DNA is TGTGCCAGCACCCGAGGGGTGCAAATGAACACTGAAGCTTTCTTT.